A selection of T cell receptor beta chains follows, all from one sample in a study of CD8+ T cells in alopecia areata. The assay was immunoSEQ multiplex PCR, and TCRdb's table has in-frame clones only and misses some. Seen here are about 190,000 clones, 50% to 60% observed once, and the top ten hold around 0.7%. The sequencing here drew on CD4+ T cells sorted from blood, taken at week 4, from a patient treated with tofacitinib. The receptor set was obtained from a human donor with alopecia areata. The CDR3 runs from the conserved cysteine through the conserved F or W. Each record gives: CDR3 protein, CDR3 DNA, J gene, V gene, clone size, D gene. A D gene is named only where the DNA matches it firmly. Only part of the rows carry a size: once, few, many, or a class if the clone is expanded.

CDR3aa: CASSDRDRGGGANVLTF; CDR3nt: TGTGCCAGCAGTGACCGGGACAGGGGAGGTGGGGCCAACGTCCTGACTTTC; j_gene: TRBJ2-6; v_gene: TRBV6-1; abundance: -; d_gene: TRBD1
CDR3aa: CSVAGTGEQPQHF; CDR3nt: TGCAGCGTTGCAGGGACAGGCGAACAGCCCCAGCATTTT; j_gene: TRBJ1-5; v_gene: TRBV29-1; abundance: once; d_gene: TRBD1
CDR3aa: CASRPGANVLTF; CDR3nt: TGTGCCTCCCGACCTGGGGCCAACGTCCTGACTTTC; j_gene: TRBJ2-6; v_gene: TRBV30; abundance: -; d_gene: -
CDR3aa: CASSSIRGVQYF; CDR3nt: TGTGCCAGCAGCTCCATTCGGGGGGTCCAGTACTTC; j_gene: TRBJ2-5; v_gene: TRBV7-8; abundance: -; d_gene: TRBD2
CDR3aa: CAWSVGLGETQYF; CDR3nt: TGTGCCTGGAGTGTTGGTCTTGGCGAGACCCAGTACTTC; j_gene: TRBJ2-5; v_gene: TRBV30; abundance: -; d_gene: -
CDR3aa: CASSAPYVGQYF; CDR3nt: TGTGCCAGCAGTGCCCCCTACGTGGGGCAGTACTTC; j_gene: TRBJ2-7; v_gene: TRBV6-1; abundance: -; d_gene: -
CDR3aa: CAWSVVREAFF; CDR3nt: TGTGCCTGGAGCGTGGTCCGTGAAGCTTTCTTT; j_gene: TRBJ1-1; v_gene: TRBV30; abundance: few; d_gene: -
CDR3aa: CATRRARNYGYTF; CDR3nt: TGTGCCACCCGACGGGCGCGGAACTATGGCTACACCTTC; j_gene: TRBJ1-2; v_gene: TRBV7-9; abundance: -; d_gene: -
CDR3aa: CASSQSDPRHYEQYF; CDR3nt: TGTGCCAGCAGCCAGTCCGACCCCCGGCACTACGAGCAGTACTTC; j_gene: TRBJ2-7; v_gene: TRBV14; abundance: -; d_gene: -
CDR3aa: CASSLDRGYTVGAFF; CDR3nt: TGTGCCAGCAGCTTAGATCGGGGATACACTGTCGGAGCTTTCTTT; j_gene: TRBJ1-1; v_gene: TRBV11-2; abundance: few; d_gene: -
CDR3aa: CASSAGQLNQPQHF; CDR3nt: TGTGCCAGCAGTGCGGGACAGCTTAATCAGCCCCAGCATTTT; j_gene: TRBJ1-5; v_gene: TRBV27; abundance: -; d_gene: TRBD1
CDR3aa: CAWSTGTASYEQYF; CDR3nt: TGTGCCTGGAGTACCGGGACGGCGTCCTACGAGCAGTACTTC; j_gene: TRBJ2-7; v_gene: TRBV30; abundance: -; d_gene: -
CDR3aa: CASSSTPGSYNEQFF; CDR3nt: TGCGCCAGCAGCTCAACCCCGGGTTCCTACAATGAGCAGTTCTTC; j_gene: TRBJ2-1; v_gene: TRBV23-1; abundance: -; d_gene: -
CDR3aa: CASSLDAEGTYEQYF; CDR3nt: TGTGCCAGCAGCTTAGACGCGGAGGGCACCTACGAGCAGTACTTC; j_gene: TRBJ2-7; v_gene: TRBV7-9; abundance: -; d_gene: -
CDR3aa: CASSPQGGRTNYGYTF; CDR3nt: TGTGCCAGCAGTCCACAGGGAGGTAGAACTAACTATGGCTACACCTTC; j_gene: TRBJ1-2; v_gene: TRBV7-8; abundance: few; d_gene: -
CDR3aa: CASRQGENIQYF; CDR3nt: TGTGCCAGCCGACAGGGGGAAAACATTCAGTACTTC; j_gene: TRBJ2-4; v_gene: TRBV7-2; abundance: -; d_gene: TRBD1
CDR3aa: CASSVSGSGNEQFF; CDR3nt: TGTGCCAGCTCGGTAAGCGGGAGTGGAAATGAGCAGTTCTTC; j_gene: TRBJ2-1; v_gene: TRBV18; abundance: -; d_gene: TRBD2
CDR3aa: CASSVIGTYQETQYF; CDR3nt: TGTGCCAGCAGCGTTATCGGGACGTACCAAGAGACCCAGTACTTC; j_gene: TRBJ2-5; v_gene: TRBV9; abundance: -; d_gene: -
CDR3aa: CASSLRGYEQFF; CDR3nt: TGTGCCAGCAGCTTGAGAGGGTATGAGCAGTTCTTC; j_gene: TRBJ2-1; v_gene: TRBV7-2; abundance: few; d_gene: -
CDR3aa: CSVGPLTGPTQYF; CDR3nt: TGCAGCGTTGGCCCCTTGACAGGGCCGACCCAGTACTTC; j_gene: TRBJ2-5; v_gene: TRBV29-1; abundance: -; d_gene: TRBD1
CDR3aa: CASSSASTFNTGELFF; CDR3nt: TGTGCCAGCAGCTCCGCGTCAACTTTTAACACCGGGGAGCTGTTTTTT; j_gene: TRBJ2-2; v_gene: TRBV7-9; abundance: few; d_gene: -
CDR3aa: CSVEPPAGATDTQYF; CDR3nt: TGCAGCGTTGAACCACCAGCGGGTGCAACAGATACGCAGTATTTT; j_gene: TRBJ2-3; v_gene: TRBV29-1; abundance: -; d_gene: -
CDR3aa: CAYSTGGKQFF; CDR3nt: TGTGCCTATTCGACAGGGGGAAAGCAGTTCTTC; j_gene: TRBJ2-1; v_gene: TRBV30; abundance: few; d_gene: TRBD1
CDR3aa: CASRTGGYGEQYF; CDR3nt: TGTGCCTCCCGGACAGGGGGATATGGAGAGCAGTACTTC; j_gene: TRBJ2-7; v_gene: TRBV6-5; abundance: once; d_gene: TRBD1
CDR3aa: CASTYVGQPQHF; CDR3nt: TGTGCCAGCACCTACGTGGGTCAGCCCCAGCATTTT; j_gene: TRBJ1-5; v_gene: TRBV6-6; abundance: -; d_gene: -
CDR3aa: CASSDEVGYGYTF; CDR3nt: TGTGCCAGCAGTGACGAGGTGGGGTATGGCTACACCTTC; j_gene: TRBJ1-2; v_gene: TRBV25-1; abundance: -; d_gene: -
CDR3aa: CASSFLGGPAGQPQHF; CDR3nt: TGTGCCAGCAGTTTCCTTGGAGGGCCGGCGGGGCAGCCCCAGCATTTT; j_gene: TRBJ1-5; v_gene: TRBV28; abundance: few; d_gene: -
CDR3aa: CASSLHPRRGSYNEQFF; CDR3nt: TGCGCCAGCAGCCTCCATCCCCGCAGGGGCTCCTACAATGAGCAGTTCTTC; j_gene: TRBJ2-1; v_gene: TRBV4-3; abundance: -; d_gene: -
CDR3aa: CSVGTLAGLAGELFF; CDR3nt: TGCAGCGTTGGAACACTAGCGGGACTTGCCGGGGAGCTGTTTTTT; j_gene: TRBJ2-2; v_gene: TRBV29-1; abundance: -; d_gene: TRBD2